This record concerns one T cell receptor (beta chain) sequence. This clonotype has only a few counts. No antigen is known for it. Base-call qualities are not available, and no considerably larger clone is one nucleotide away. This sample is drawn from a study of blood T cells in healthy people across ages (dated by TCRdb to between 2015 and 2017). Regarding the research as a whole: In model experiments, template switching captured about one uniquely barcoded TCR beta cDNA molecule for every two T cells. The study measured age-related changes in TCR beta repertoire diversity using deep sequencing normalized with unique cDNA molecular identifiers. Donors were grouped into four age groups: young (average roughly 15 years), middle-aged (39), aged (62) and long-lived (roughly 80). To avoid experimental bias, donors of different ages were randomly spread across the sequencing lanes. The study analyzed two additional independent replicas of 1 million unique cDNA reads from the same blood draw for two donors, one aged 18 to 29 and one aged 80 or older. What the research found in general, with its limitations: There was a strong correlation between observed TCR beta diversity and the percentage of naive T cells measured by flow cytometry. Compared with the aged group, more naive CD4+ T cells, fewer expanded clones and increased TCR diversity were shown by the long-lived group, suggesting age selection. Estimates of total diversity from one million sequenced T cells were regarded as lower bounds and underestimates. The CMV infection status of donors was not known, potentially confounding age-related changes in expanded clonotypes. Bulk unsorted PBMC profiling prevented conclusive comparison of naive and antigen-experienced compartments. As age increased, observed TCR beta diversity per million T cells dropped in a roughly linear way, and a significant reduction was already evident by age approximately 40.

The library was prepared using 5' RACE. The sequencer listed for this sample is Illumina HiSeq 2500. The second PCR ran for about 7 to 11 cycles and used a J-beta primer mix along with a sample-barcoded 5' primer. Each TCR beta cDNA molecule received a unique molecular identifier from a template-switch 5' adaptor carrying 12 random nucleotides. At least 2.5 million CDR3-containing paired-end reads were obtained from each sample. The Mint cDNA synthesis kit, primed by a TRBC-specific oligonucleotide, was used to synthesize first-strand cDNA from all RNA. Following uracil-DNA glycosylase treatment, all cDNA underwent a first 18-cycle PCR with the universal primers M1SS and BC2_uni_R. On the study's bioinformatics: Each sample was normalized by randomly selecting 1 million high-quality reads, each carrying a distinct molecular identifier. Reads with shared molecular identifiers were discarded instead of being binned into consensus sequences. MiTCR, set to a Q25 quality threshold and the strictest error-elimination algorithm, was used for CDR3 identification, clonotype clustering and error correction. A nonparametric unseen species model with Euler transformation was used to estimate a lower bound on total TCR beta diversity. TCRdb redid the processing of the public reads, applying fastp at Q25 and MiXCR, and retained in-frame beta chains. Here each entry gathers all rows of one CDR3 protein and keeps the most common genes and DNA. TCRdb's processing, not the authors' own work, is the source of the V and J calls. In this sample the table shows 750,000 to 950,000 distinct CDR3 sequences, approximately 55% of which occur a single time. The ten largest clones capture under 50% of the sample.

The CDR3 numbers 13 residues from cysteine through phenylalanine. CDR3 DNA only is kept here, 39 bases in frame from base 1. Sequences DFQATT (CDR1) and SNEGSKA (CDR2) are obtained from the germline V gene (reference sequence). At the junction V is shortened by 0 bases and J by 11 bases, with 16 bases in between. Systemically healthy Caucasian individuals from Russia, approximately 39 in total and aged roughly 6 to 100 years, were included as donors. Each donor gave ten milliliters of peripheral blood, drawn into EDTA-treated Vacutainer tubes. Ficoll-Paque density-gradient centrifugation was used to isolate PBMCs, with at least 7 million per sample. Total RNA, at least 6 micrograms per sample, was extracted from PBMCs with Trizol reagent. The percentages of naive CD45RAhigh/CD27high T cells were determined by flow cytometry on a PBMC aliquot from every donor.

The sequence was obtained from a man at least 80 years old in good health. The sequencing sample was made of blood. The chain is assembled from TRBV20-1 and TRBJ2-5, with the D call tentatively TRBD1 or TRBD2, each fitting 5 bases. The CDR3: CSARDMGEPQQYF. The nucleotide sequence reads TGCAGTGCTAGAGATATGGGGGAGCCTCAGCAGTACTTC.